Presented here are 27 T cell receptor beta chains from one specimen sequenced in a study of CD8 T cells in Susac syndrome. RNA, at about 0.5 to 1 ug, was reverse transcribed with random hexamers. TCRdb used MiXCR to reprocess the immunoSEQ multiplex PCR reads, holding one entry per CDR3 protein. The sample has about 200,000 distinct CDR3 sequences; 85% to 95% are singletons. The sample comprised CD4+ T cells from PBMCs. Every receptor here comes from a human donor in good health.

The chain couples TRBV19 to TRBJ2-5, with 7 bases lining up with TRBD2. The germline V gene encodes CDR1 LNHDA and CDR2 SQIVND (reference sequence). CDR3 size: 13 residues. The V gene end was trimmed by 5 bases and the J gene end by 4 bases; junction bases not matched to a gene: 4. The CDR3 coding sequence is TGTGCCAGTAGTGACGGCGGGGGAGAGACCCAGTACTTC. It codes for CASSDGGGETQYF.

This chain uses TRBV12-3 or TRBV12-4 with TRBJ2-5; D not certain. The CDR3 runs 14 residues. V was trimmed by 2 bases and J by 0 bases, leaving 7 bases between them. Written as DNA, the CDR3 is TGTGCCAGCAGTTTACTGGCCGACCAAGAGACCCAGTACTTC. Encoded protein: CASSLLADQETQYF.

The chain carries TRBV6-2 or TRBV6-3 and TRBJ2-7; 8 nucleotides align to TRBD1. Germline assignment: CDR1 MNHEY and CDR2 SVGEGT. The CDR3 runs to 17 residues. V shed 6 bases, J shed 0 bases, and the junction held 13 bases outside the gene matches. The CDR3 sequence: CASRTTGAPSFSYEQYF. The CDR3 DNA follows: TGTGCCAGCAGAACGACAGGGGCCCCTTCTTTCTCCTACGAGCAGTACTTC.

The gene calls are TRBV6-6 and TRBJ1-5, with TRBD1 identical over 10 bases. V trimming: 7 bases; J trimming: 5 bases; junction bases outside the gene matches: 5. The CDR3 extends over 14 amino acids. The germline CDR1 and CDR2 sequences are MNHNY and SVGAGI (reference sequence). The CDR3: CASTLGTGDQPQHF. The CDR3 nucleotides are TGTGCCAGCACCCTGGGGACAGGGGATCAGCCCCAGCATTTT.

The rearrangement uses TRBV24-1 and TRBJ1-5; TRBD1 is a possible D gene (6 bases). The CDR3 loop spans 15 amino acids. Germline lookup yields CDR1 KGHDR and CDR2 SFDVKD. Trimming pared 4 bases from V and 6 bases from J, leaving 15 bases between. The CDR3 protein is CATSDHGGPRQPQHF. The CDR3, as DNA: TGTGCCACCAGTGACCATGGGGGGCCTCGTCAGCCCCAGCATTTT.

Regarding this clonotype: An end of the junction differs from the germline gene, which may be a read error. The rearrangement joins TRBV7-8 to TRBJ1-1; D is perhaps TRBD1 (6 bases). This CDR3 comprises 11 residues. Germline assignment: CDR1 SGHVS and CDR2 FQNEAQ. The DNA for the CDR3 is TGTGCCAGCAGCTCGACAGGTTGGGAAGTCTTT. Translating gives CASSSTGWEVF.

V and J are TRBV29-1 and TRBJ1-1; D is uncertain. V was shortened by 1 base and J by 4 bases, with 7 bases between the two germline ends. From germline, CDR1 is SQVTM and CDR2 ANQGSEA. The CDR3 runs to 12 residues. The CDR3 region is CSVEGLLTEAFF. For the CDR3, the DNA is TGCAGCGTTGAAGGGCTCCTCACTGAAGCTTTCTTT.

This clonotype has just one count. This chain uses TRBV27 with TRBJ2-7, with TRBD1 as a possible D gene (6 bases). Trimming stripped 8 bases from V and 2 bases from J, with 13 bases between. Germline values: CDR1 MNHEY, CDR2 SMNVEV (reference sequence). CDR3 length: 13 residues. The CDR3 loop reads CASPLAGAYEQYV. CDR3 sequence (DNA): TGTGCCAGCCCCCTAGCAGGGGCCTACGAGCAGTACGTC.

This clonotype was picked up one time. The chain joins TRBV20-1 to TRBJ1-4; D perhaps matches TRBD1 (6 bases). V was pared by 6 bases and J by 7 bases, with 15 bases between. The CDR3 has 13 residues. Germline V gives CDR1 DFQATT, CDR2 SNEGSKA (reference sequence). DNA of the CDR3: TGCAGTGCCCGGAGGGGGGAGAGTGAAAAACTGTTTTTT. This codes for CSARRGESEKLFF.

The chain recombines TRBV12-5 with TRBJ1-2; the D gene is possibly TRBD1 (5 bases). CDR3 length equals 13 residues. The V gene lost 2 bases and the J gene lost 2 bases, with 6 bases spanning the gap. Germline CDR1 reads LGHNT; CDR2 reads FRNRAP. CDR3 amino acids: CASGLPGNYGYTF. The CDR3 nucleotides read TGTGCTAGTGGTTTGCCAGGGAACTATGGCTACACCTTC.

The table lists this clonotype with a count of one. This rearrangement joins TRBV7-2 to TRBJ2-3; D remains ambiguous. V dropped 4 bases and J dropped 2 bases, with 13 bases sitting between them. The CDR3 totals 15 residues. From germline, CDR1 is SGHTA and CDR2 FQGNSA. The DNA for the CDR3 is TGTGCCAGCAGCTCCGGGCCTCCGCCCACAGATACGCAGTATTTT. This translates into CASSSGPPPTDTQYF.

The chain employs TRBV20-1 and TRBJ2-1; 9 bases are shared with TRBD1. J gave up 0 bases and V 1 base, and 7 bases lay outside the gene matches. The CDR3 has 17 residues. From germline, CDR1 is DFQATT and CDR2 SNEGSKA (reference sequence). For the CDR3, the DNA is TGCAGTGCTAGAGGAGGGACAGGGTGGTACTCCTACAATGAGCAGTTCTTC. It yields the protein CSARGGTGWYSYNEQFF.

This chain connects TRBV7-2 to TRBJ2-3; D is perhaps TRBD2 (5 bases). The CDR3 sequence is 13 residues long. Germline V gene data show CDR1 as SGHTA and CDR2 as FQGNSA. Trimming shortened V by 11 bases and J by 1 base, and 13 bases separated the two germline ends. The CDR3 region is CAAPEGGTDTQYF. The CDR3 nucleotides are TGTGCCGCCCCCGAGGGCGGCACAGATACGCAGTATTTT.

This sequence joins TRBV5-1 and TRBJ2-1; 14 nucleotides line up with TRBD2. The CDR3 covers 15 residues. The germline V gene encodes CDR1 SGHRS and CDR2 YFSETQ. V trimming: 7 bases; J trimming: 8 bases; junction bases outside the gene matches: 8. CDR3 protein: CASRLTSGGADEQFF. CDR3 bases: TGCGCCAGCCGACTGACTAGCGGGGGGGCGGATGAGCAGTTCTTC.

The chain couples TRBV6-5 to TRBJ2-5; TRBD2 might be the D (5 bases). The germline V gene has CDR1 MNHEY and CDR2 SVGAGI. The CDR3 length is 15 residues. Trimming removed 0 bases at V and 8 bases at J, with 16 bases between. CDR3 protein: CASSYSNPSLDTQYF. The CDR3 nucleotides read TGTGCCAGCAGTTACTCGAATCCTAGCCTGGACACCCAGTACTTC.

The chain links TRBV19 to TRBJ2-5; 10 bases match TRBD1. The ends lost 5 bases at V and 2 bases at J; junction bases unmatched: 5. Germline CDR1 LNHDA, CDR2 SQIVND (reference sequence). This CDR3 has 15 amino acids. CDR3 coding DNA: TGTGCCAGTAGTCCGAGACAGGGGGCACAAGAGACCCAGTACTTC. Translating gives CASSPRQGAQETQYF.

This chain joins TRBV15 and TRBJ1-2, with D unresolved. The germline CDR1 and CDR2 sequences are LNHNV and YYDKDF (reference sequence). Trimming stripped 1 base from V and 7 bases from J, with 10 bases between. The CDR3 spans 13 residues. The CDR3 reads CATSRGGGSGYTF. The CDR3 bases are TGTGCCACCAGCAGAGGAGGAGGTTCTGGCTACACCTTC. The whole variable domain, filled in from reference TRBV15 and TRBJ1-2, reads DAMVIQNPRYQVTQFGKPVTLSCSQTLNHNVMYWYQQKSSQAPKLLFHYYDKDFNNEADTPDNFQSRRPNTSFCFLDIRSPGLGDTAMYLCATSRGGGSGYTFGSGTRLTVV.

This clonotype came up once. The chain has TRBV14 and TRBJ2-3, with D possibly matching TRBD2 (6 bases). Germline CDR1 reads SGHDN; CDR2 reads FVKESK. The V end was cut by 0 bases, the J end by 5 bases, with 12 bases between. The CDR3 loop spans 15 amino acids. CDR3 DNA sequence: TGTGCCAGCAGCCAAGAGACGGGAGTGATAGATACGCAGTATTTT. Protein sequence: CASSQETGVIDTQYF.

The chain carries TRBV6-5 and TRBJ2-7; possible D gene TRBD1, 6 bases. The CDR3 spans 13 residues. V lost 8 bases and J 0 bases, leaving 11 bases between the germline ends. From germline, CDR1 is MNHEY and CDR2 SVGAGI. This CDR3 is CASRPTGSYEQYV. The CDR3 DNA reads as TGTGCCAGCCGCCCGACAGGCTCCTACGAGCAGTACGTC.

The chain links TRBV10-3 to TRBJ2-1; no clear D gene. The CDR3 contains 13 residues. CDR1 and CDR2 (germline): ENHRY, SYGVKD. Trimming shortened V by 10 bases and J by 4 bases, and 14 bases separated the two germline ends. For the CDR3, the DNA is TGTGCCACGGGCGCAATACGTTACAATGAGCAGTTCTTC. Translated: CATGAIRYNEQFF.

Only one count was recorded for this clonotype. This rearrangement joins TRBV20-1 to TRBJ2-3, with D maybe TRBD2 (5 bases). There are 14 residues in the CDR3. Per the germline V gene, CDR1 is DFQATT and CDR2 is SNEGSKA (reference sequence). Deletions cut 3 bases from V and 0 bases from J, with 10 bases between. The CDR3 nucleotides read TGCAGTGCTAGCCGGGAAATGAGCACAGATACGCAGTATTTT. It codes for CSASREMSTDTQYF.

V and J are TRBV29-1 and TRBJ1-1; D gene ambiguous. The CDR3 has 14 residues. Trimming cost V 6 bases and J 1 base, with 15 bases left between them. Germline values: CDR1 SQVTM, CDR2 ANQGSEA. The CDR3 coding sequence is TGCAGCGTGGCCTCTCAGCCGGGGAACACTGAAGCTTTCTTT. It specifies CSVASQPGNTEAFF.

This chain links TRBV5-4 with TRBJ1-5, with D possibly being TRBD1 (5 bases). Trimming left V 2 bases short and J 6 bases short, with 9 bases between. CDR3 length: 13 amino acids. CDR1 is SGHNT and CDR2 is YYREEE in the germline V gene (reference sequence). In nucleotides, the CDR3 is TGTGCCAGCAGCTTTGCTGGGGGTCAGCCCCAGCATTTT. Its protein product is CASSFAGGQPQHF.

This chain's CDR3 is CASSFLGQGGNQPQHF. The CDR3 nucleotides read TGTGCCAGCAGTTTCCTGGGACAGGGCGGCAATCAGCCCCAGCATTTT. V and J are TRBV27 and TRBJ1-5, with 9 bases aligning to TRBD1. Germline CDR1 and CDR2: MNHEY and SMNVEV (reference sequence). This CDR3 is built from 16 residues. V lost 3 bases to trimming and J lost 2 bases; unmatched junction nucleotides: 5.

The rearrangement joins TRBV20-1 to TRBJ1-1; D unclear. CDR3 size: 13 residues. Germline CDR1 DFQATT, CDR2 SNEGSKA (reference sequence). V lost 3 bases, J lost 6 bases, and 14 bases lay in between. This CDR3 is CSASPSAPAEAFF. CDR3 DNA: TGCAGTGCTAGCCCGTCGGCCCCCGCTGAAGCTTTCTTT.

The genes are TRBV9 and TRBJ1-1, with 8 positions matching TRBD1. The length of the CDR3 is 15 residues. Per the germline V gene, CDR1 is SGDLS and CDR2 is YYNGEE. The trim removed 3 bases at V and 1 base at J, leaving 5 bases unmatched. The CDR3 reads CASSGQGIGNTEAFF. Written as DNA, the CDR3 is TGTGCCAGCAGCGGACAGGGGATAGGGAACACTGAAGCTTTCTTT. Full variable domain (outside the CDR3, taken from reference TRBV9 and TRBJ1-1): DSGVTQTPKHLITATGQRVTLRCSPRSGDLSVYWYQQSLDQGLQFLIQYYNGEERAKGNILERFSAQQFPDLHSELNLSSLELGDSALYFCASSGQGIGNTEAFFGQGTRLTVV.

V gene TRBV19 combines with J gene TRBJ1-5; D gene uncertain. Trimming left V 0 bases short and J 0 bases short, with 3 bases between. Germline V gene data show CDR1 as LNHDA and CDR2 as SQIVND (reference sequence). The CDR3 length is 14 residues. CDR3: CASSIELSNQPQHF. The CDR3 region has the DNA TGTGCCAGTAGTATAGAGCTTAGCAATCAGCCCCAGCATTTT.